One sample yielded the 5 T cell receptor beta chains listed below, sequenced in a study of blood T cell repertoires in COVID-19. Generated by immunoSEQ multiplex PCR, the TCRdb table keeps only in-frame clones and is missing some. The sample holds 200,000 to 250,000 clones, 80% to 95% seen once. Sequencing was carried out using peripheral blood. The receptors here all came from a man aged 25 to 45 with COVID-19, enrolled during active disease.

The chain recombines TRBV6-5 with TRBJ1-5, with 7 bases matching TRBD1. From germline, CDR1 is MNHEY and CDR2 SVGAGI. The V and J ends lost 6 bases and 0 bases, in that order; junction bases with no gene match: 5. The CDR3 length is 15 residues. The CDR3 DNA follows: TGTGCCAGCAGCCAACAGGGGTATAGCAATCAGCCCCAGCATTTT. Its protein is CASSQQGYSNQPQHF.

The rearrangement uses TRBV7-7 and TRBJ2-2; 10 nucleotides match TRBD2. CDR1 is SSHAT, CDR2 FNYEAQ, per germline (reference sequence). The CDR3 has 16 amino acids. With 5 bases clipped from V and 4 bases from J, the junction kept 7 bases outside the gene matches. The CDR3 spells CASSLLAGSVTGELFF. In nucleotides, the CDR3 is TGTGCCAGCAGCCTACTAGCGGGGTCGGTCACCGGGGAGCTGTTTTTT.

The chain carries TRBV7-6 and TRBJ2-3; D might be TRBD2 (5 bases). The CDR3 is 13 amino acids. Trimming removed 4 bases at V and 6 bases at J, with 11 bases between. Germline V gene data show CDR1 as SGHVS and CDR2 as FNYEAQ. Here the CDR3 reads CASSSSPGDTQYF. CDR3 DNA: TGTGCCAGCAGCTCCTCACCGGGGGATACGCAGTATTTT.

This chain links TRBV7-2 with TRBJ1-5; D is perhaps TRBD1 (5 bases). The CDR3 loop spans 15 amino acids. Looked up from germline, CDR1 is SGHTA and CDR2 is FQGNSA. Trimming cost V 3 bases and J 2 bases, with 11 bases left between them. The CDR3 sequence is CASSLIGDGNQPQHF. The CDR3 coding sequence is TGTGCCAGCAGCTTGATAGGGGATGGCAATCAGCCCCAGCATTTT.

The chain combines TRBV25-1 with TRBJ1-5; TRBD1 matches at 7 bases. V lost 7 bases, J lost 0 bases, and 3 bases stayed unmatched. Per the germline V gene, CDR1 is MGHDK and CDR2 is SYGVNS. This CDR3 comprises 14 residues. CDR3 bases: TGTGCCAGCACGCAGGGGGATAGCAATCAGCCCCAGCATTTT. Protein: CASTQGDSNQPQHF.